This T cell receptor beta chain stems from a study of blood T cell repertoires in COVID-19. CDR1 and CDR2 (germline): LGHDT, YNNKEL (reference sequence). V gave up 4 bases and J gave up 5 bases; unmatched junction bases: 3. CDR3 size: 13 residues. Sequencing was performed with immunoSEQ multiplex PCR; in TCRdb, only in-frame clones are kept and a portion is missing. The sample holds 250,000 or so clones; around 81% are singletons and the top ten take about 3.4%. The receptor comes from a man aged 45 to 65 who had recovered from COVID-19. Source material: PBMCs or T cells enriched from blood (not recorded which). The chain couples TRBV3-1 (or the pseudogene TRBV3-2) to TRBJ2-5; 8 bases agree with TRBD1. The CDR3 is CASSPGGWETQYF. CDR3 in DNA: TGTGCCAGCAGCCCAGGGGGCTGGGAGACCCAGTACTTC.